The next 25 T cell receptor beta chains were all read from a single sample in a study of monozygotic twins with inflammatory bowel disease. TCRdb re-called the 5' RACE reads; one entry per CDR3 protein, DNA not given. Its listing shows roughly 200,000 distinct CDR3 sequences. The source material was blood. The receptors shown here come from a human donor with ulcerative colitis or Crohn's disease, or a healthy co-twin of an affected twin (not recorded which).

This chain's CDR3 is CASSLVESALREVNGYTF. The J gene is TRBJ1-2, the V gene TRBV11-2. Germline V CDR1 and CDR2: SGHAT, FQNNGV. The CDR3 has 18 residues. The full variable domain, with the rest looked up from reference TRBV11-2 and TRBJ1-2, is EAGVAQSPRYKIIEKRQSVAFWCNPISGHATLYWYQQILGQGPKLLIQFQNNGVVDDSQLPKDRFSAERLKGVDSTLKIQPAKLEDSAVYLCASSLVESALREVNGYTFGSGTRLTVV.

This chain links TRBV18 with TRBJ1-2; TCRdb calls TRBD1, which cannot be checked without DNA. The CDR3 sequence is 15 residues long. Germline CDR1 reads KGHSH; CDR2 reads LQKENI. CDR3 loop: CASSPQEGQGYGYTF.

This chain links TRBV7-3 with TRBJ2-2. Germline assignment: CDR1 SGHTA and CDR2 FQGTGA. This CDR3 is built from 14 residues. The CDR3 sequence: CASSLSQVTGELFF.

The chain has TRBV7-8 and TRBJ1-5; the D call of TRBD1 rests on TCRdb alone, since no DNA is present to check it. The CDR3 has 14 residues. The germline V gene has CDR1 SGHVS and CDR2 FQNEAQ. The CDR3 loop is CASSRQGRDQPQHF.

This rearrangement joins TRBV18 to TRBJ1-4; TCRdb designates TRBD1, a call that cannot be tested without DNA. CDR1 KGHSH and CDR2 LQKENI come from the germline V gene. The CDR3 totals 15 residues. The CDR3 region is CASSPPGTANEKLFF.

V gene TRBV20-1 combines with J gene TRBJ1-5; TCRdb reports TRBD1, a call that lacks DNA to check it against. This CDR3 comprises 15 residues. Germline-derived CDR1 and CDR2 are DFQATT and SNEGSKA (reference sequence). The CDR3 reads CSAPTPGGSNQPQHF.

V is TRBV12-3 or TRBV12-4 and J is TRBJ1-5. The CDR3 has 13 amino acids. The CDR3 is CASSRMSNQPQHF.

The V gene is TRBV15, the J gene TRBJ2-1; lacking DNA, the TRBD2 call made by TCRdb goes unchecked. The CDR3 is made up of 14 amino acids. CDR1 LNHNV and CDR2 YYDKDF come from the germline V gene (reference sequence). The CDR3 sequence is CATAKRGGINEQFF.

CDR3 sequence reads: CASNLTPRNTEAFF. V and J are TRBV28 and TRBJ1-1. Germline lookup yields CDR1 MDHEN and CDR2 SYDVKM. The CDR3 has 14 amino acids.

This chain's CDR3 is CASSPLAAVSSYNSPLHF. The chain joins TRBV18 to TRBJ1-6. The CDR3 covers 18 residues. The germline gives CDR1 KGHSH, CDR2 LQKENI.

The CDR3 loop is CASSLGGEGGYTF. V usage is TRBV5-6 and J usage is TRBJ1-2; TCRdb's D call of TRBD1 is untestable without DNA. Germline lookup yields CDR1 SGHDT and CDR2 YYEEEE. This CDR3 comprises 13 residues.

The CDR3 region is CASSSNIYGNQPQHF. The chain links TRBV6-1 to TRBJ1-5. Germline V gene lookup returns CDR1 MNHNS and CDR2 SASEGT. The length of the CDR3 is 15 residues.

V usage is TRBV5-6 and J usage is TRBJ1-5; the D call of TRBD1 rests on TCRdb alone, since no DNA is present to check it. The CDR3 runs to 13 residues. Germline lookup yields CDR1 SGHDT and CDR2 YYEEEE. The CDR3: CASSLGGRGPQHF. The complete variable domain, with remaining parts taken from reference TRBV5-6 and TRBJ1-5, reads DAGVTQSPTHLIKTRGQQVTLRCSPKSGHDTVSWYQQALGQGPQFIFQYYEEEERQRGNFPDRFSGHQFPNYSSELNVNALLLGDSALYLCASSLGGRGPQHFGDGTRLSIL.

This sequence joins TRBV6-1 and TRBJ2-7; without DNA, the TCRdb call of TRBD1 cannot be checked. Germline V gene sequence: CDR1 MNHNS, CDR2 SASEGT. CDR3 length equals 14 residues. This CDR3 reads CASSALQGLGEQYF.

V and J are TRBV5-6 and TRBJ2-3; TCRdb picks TRBD2, but there is no DNA to check that call. CDR3 length: 13 amino acids. Germline lookup yields CDR1 SGHDT and CDR2 YYEEEE. CDR3 in amino acids: CASSLRPPDTQYF.

This chain links TRBV9 with TRBJ2-7. The CDR3 runs to 13 residues. Germline V gives CDR1 SGDLS, CDR2 YYNGEE. The CDR3 protein is CASSVGTHGEQYF.

The CDR3 reads CAISRAMGADLNTEAFF. The rearrangement links TRBV10-3 to TRBJ1-1; TCRdb selects TRBD1, and the lack of DNA leaves this call unchecked. Per germline, CDR1 ENHRY and CDR2 SYGVKD. The CDR3 is 17 residues long.

V usage is TRBV5-1 and J usage is TRBJ1-1; TCRdb's D call of TRBD1 is untestable without DNA. The CDR3 is 15 residues long. Germline lookup yields CDR1 SGHRS and CDR2 YFSETQ. The CDR3 loop reads CASSLAPTGSSEAFF. Supplemented by reference TRBV5-1 and TRBJ1-1, the full variable domain reads KAGVTQTPRYLIKTRGQQVTLSCSPISGHRSVSWYQQTPGQGLQFLFEYFSETQRNKGNFPGRFSGRQFSNSRSEMNVSTLELGDSALYLCASSLAPTGSSEAFFGQGTRLTVV.

The chain carries TRBV20-1 and TRBJ1-1; TCRdb selects TRBD1, and the lack of DNA leaves this call unchecked. The CDR3 is made up of 12 amino acids. Looked up from germline, CDR1 is DFQATT and CDR2 is SNEGSKA (reference sequence). CDR3 residues: CSARAGQSEAFF.

V and J are TRBV15 and TRBJ1-6. The CDR3 is 15 residues long. CDR1 is LNHNV, CDR2 YYDKDF, per germline (reference sequence). The CDR3 region is CATSREGSGNSPLHF.

V gene TRBV12-3 or TRBV12-4 combines with J gene TRBJ1-2. The CDR3 runs to 13 residues. The CDR3 protein is CASTPRGGDGYTF.

V usage is TRBV19 and J usage is TRBJ1-5; the D call from TCRdb, TRBD1, cannot be confirmed without DNA. Germline values: CDR1 LNHDA, CDR2 SQIVND (reference sequence). This CDR3 spans 15 amino acids. Here the CDR3 reads CATWDRVAGGQPQHF.

The chain links TRBV4-2 to TRBJ2-3. The CDR3 covers 13 residues. CDR1 and CDR2 from the germline V gene are LGHNA and YNFKEQ. This CDR3 is CASSQADGDTQYF.

The chain links TRBV12-3 or TRBV12-4 to TRBJ2-7; without DNA, the TCRdb call of TRBD1 cannot be checked. The CDR3 runs 14 residues. CDR3 protein: CASSPRDGAYEQYF.

The J gene is TRBJ1-1, the V gene TRBV2. The germline CDR1 and CDR2 sequences are SNHLY and FYNNEI. CDR3 length equals 13 residues. The CDR3 spells CASELGLNTEAFF. Full variable domain (missing parts from reference TRBV2 and TRBJ1-1): EPEVTQTPSHQVTQMGQEVILRCVPISNHLYFYWYRQILGQKVEFLVSFYNNEISEKSEIFDDQFSVERPDGSNFTLKIRSTKLEDSAMYFCASELGLNTEAFFGQGTRLTVV.